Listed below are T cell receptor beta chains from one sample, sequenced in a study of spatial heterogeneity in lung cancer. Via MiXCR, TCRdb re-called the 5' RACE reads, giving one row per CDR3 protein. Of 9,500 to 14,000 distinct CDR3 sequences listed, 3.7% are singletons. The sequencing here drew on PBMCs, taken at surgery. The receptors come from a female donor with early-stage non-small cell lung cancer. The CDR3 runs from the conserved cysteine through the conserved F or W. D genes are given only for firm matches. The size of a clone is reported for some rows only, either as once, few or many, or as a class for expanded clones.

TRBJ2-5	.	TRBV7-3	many	TGTGCCAGCAGCTTAACAAATGGCAGGGGCGAGACCCAGTACTTC	CASSLTNGRGETQYF
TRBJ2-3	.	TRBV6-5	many	TGTGCCAGCAGCCAATTAGGGGAAAGCACAGATACGCAGTATTTT	CASSQLGESTDTQYF
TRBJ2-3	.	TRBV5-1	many	TGCGCCAGCAGCTTGGGAGGGCCTGGCGGAGAAGCGCAGTATTTT	CASSLGGPGGEAQYF
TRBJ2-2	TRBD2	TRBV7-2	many	TGTGCCAGCAGCCCATCTAGCGGATACACCGGGGAGCTGTTTTTT	CASSPSSGYTGELFF
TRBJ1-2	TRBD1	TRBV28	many	TGTGCCAGCAGTCCCGGACAGGGGGGGAATGGCTACACCTTC	CASSPGQGGNGYTF
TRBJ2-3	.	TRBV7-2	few	TGTGCCAGCAGCTTAGCAGAGGGGATGACAGATACGCAGTATTTT	CASSLAEGMTDTQYF
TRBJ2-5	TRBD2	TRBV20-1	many	TGCAGTGCGGGGCTAGCGGGGGGAGAGACCCAGTACTTC	CSAGLAGGETQYF
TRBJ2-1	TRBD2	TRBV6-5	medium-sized	TGTGCCAGCAGTCAGGGACTAGCGGGAGAAATATCGTATGAGCAGTTCTTC	CASSQGLAGEISYEQFF
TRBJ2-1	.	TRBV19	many	TGTGCCAGTAGCCTGACGGGGAGCTCCTACAATGAGCAGTTCTTC	CASSLTGSSYNEQFF
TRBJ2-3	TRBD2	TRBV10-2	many	TGCGCCAGCAGTCCCACCGGACTAGGGGCAGATACGCAGTATTTT	CASSPTGLGADTQYF
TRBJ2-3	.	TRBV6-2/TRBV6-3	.	TGTGCCAGCAGCAAGAACAGGGATACAGATACGCAGTATTTT	CASSKNRDTDTQYF
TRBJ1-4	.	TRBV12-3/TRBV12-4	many	TGTGCCAGCAGTCGTCGCAGGGGAGTTGAAAAACTGTTTTTT	CASSRRRGVEKLFF
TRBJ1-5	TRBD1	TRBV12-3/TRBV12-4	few	TGTGCCAGCAGTTCCGGACAGGGTCGCCAGCCCCAGCATTTT	CASSSGQGRQPQHF
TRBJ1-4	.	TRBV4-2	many	TGTGCCAGCAGTATCGCAGGGGAAGCTAATGAAAAACTGTTTTTT	CASSIAGEANEKLFF
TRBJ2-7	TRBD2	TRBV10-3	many	TGTGCCATCAAAGGGACTAGCGGGGGTTCCTACGAGCAGTACTTC	CAIKGTSGGSYEQYF
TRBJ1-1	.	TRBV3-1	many	TGTGCCAGCAGCCAAGGGGGGGGGACTGAAGCTTTCTTT	CASSQGGGTEAFF
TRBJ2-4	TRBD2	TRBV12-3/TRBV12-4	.	TGTGCCAGCAGTTTAGGCGGGGCGGGAGACATTCAGTACTTC	CASSLGGAGDIQYF
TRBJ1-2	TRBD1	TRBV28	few	TGTGCCAGCAGTCCCCCCCTTCCTCCGGGACAGGCCTATGGCTACACCTTC	CASSPPLPPGQAYGYTF
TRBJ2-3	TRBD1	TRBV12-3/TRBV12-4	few	TGTGCCAGCAGTGGACGGACAGGCCACCAAGGAGATACGCAGTATTTT	CASSGRTGHQGDTQYF
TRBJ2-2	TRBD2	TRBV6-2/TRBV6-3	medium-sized	TGTGCCAGCAGATTCGGACTAGTCCCAACCGGGGAGCTGTTTTTT	CASRFGLVPTGELFF
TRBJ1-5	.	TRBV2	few	TGTGCCAGCAGTGAAAGTTCAGGTGGCGGAACTCAGCCCCAGCATTTT	CASSESSGGGTQPQHF
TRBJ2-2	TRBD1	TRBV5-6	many	TGTGCCAGCGGACAGGGGGTTGCCGGGGAGCTGTTTTTT	CASGQGVAGELFF
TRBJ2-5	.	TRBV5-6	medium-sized	TGTGCCAGCAGCGGACCGAACCAAGAGACCCAGTACTTC	CASSGPNQETQYF
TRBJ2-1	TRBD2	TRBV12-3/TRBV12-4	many	TGTGCCAGCAGGTCCGGGACTAGTCAGAATGAGCAGTTCTTC	CASRSGTSQNEQFF
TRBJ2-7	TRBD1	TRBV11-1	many	TGTGCCAGCTCCCGGGACAGGATTTTCCACGAGCAGTACTTC	CASSRDRIFHEQYF
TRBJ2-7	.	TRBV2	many	TGTGCCAGCAGTTACTACGAGCAGTACTTC	CASSYYEQYF